The sequence of this TCR beta chain was determined in a study of OX40 agonist ivuxolimab in advanced cancers. Germline lookup yields CDR1 DFQATT and CDR2 SNEGSKA (reference sequence). CDR3 length: 11 residues. Some clones are missing from TCRdb's copy, which holds only in-frame ones; the method was immunoSEQ multiplex PCR. This table holds some 47,000 clones, 80% found once. V gene TRBV20-1 combines with J gene TRBJ2-5; unclear D gene. The assigned J gene may be wrong: the sequence end matches TRBJ2-7 better. This TCR was recovered from an adult with an advanced solid tumor such as melanoma, head and neck, liver or kidney cancer. Source: CD4+ or CD8+ T cells sorted from blood, taken in a trial of the OX40 agonist ivuxolimab. CDR3 sequence reads: CSARDRNEQYF. CDR3 DNA sequence: TGCAGTGCTAGAGATCGAAACGAGCAGTACTTC.